Below, 12 T cell receptor beta chains from the same sample are listed, as sequenced in a study of early T cells in non-severe SARS-CoV-2 infection. TCRdb recomputed calls from the 5' RACE reads with MiXCR, one row per CDR3 protein. The data contain about 110,000 distinct CDR3 sequences, about 12% of them singletons. The sequencing input was whole blood. These receptors originate from an adult who was a healthcare worker with PCR-confirmed SARS-CoV-2 infection or an uninfected control (not recorded which).

In this sample, this clonotype turned up many times. The chain is built from TRBV12-3 or TRBV12-4 and TRBJ1-1, with a tentative D call TRBD1 (5 bases). This CDR3 spans 14 amino acids. Deletions cut 1 base from V and 7 bases from J, with 13 bases between. CDR3 sequence: CASSLGGGSDEAFF. The CDR3 bases are TGTGCCAGCAGTTTAGGCGGGGGTTCTGATGAAGCTTTCTTT.

This clonotype has only a few counts. This chain connects TRBV7-3 to TRBJ2-3; weak D call: TRBD2 (6 bases). The CDR3 totals 14 residues. Germline V lookup: CDR1 SGHTA, CDR2 FQGTGA. Trimming removed 2 bases from V and 4 bases from J, with 10 bases in between. The CDR3 sequence is CASSLGGTADTQYF. DNA of the CDR3: TGTGCCAGCAGCTTAGGCGGGACCGCAGATACGCAGTATTTT. Combining the CDR3 with reference TRBV7-3 and TRBJ2-3 gives the whole variable domain GAGVSQTPSNKVTEKGKYVELRCDPISGHTALYWYRQSLGQGPEFLIYFQGTGAADDSGLPNDRFFAVRPEGSVSTLKIQRTERGDSAVYLCASSLGGTADTQYFGPGTRLTVL.

This clonotype came up many times. The J gene is TRBJ1-2, the V gene TRBV12-3 or TRBV12-4, with no clear D. The CDR3 is 17 residues long. The V end was cut by 5 bases, the J end by 0 bases, with 19 bases between. As DNA, the CDR3 is TGTGCCAGCAGTCAGGACCTCCCCTCTATACCTAACTATGGCTACACCTTC. Its protein product is CASSQDLPSIPNYGYTF.

This clonotype was picked up a small number of times. The rearrangement links TRBV12-3 or TRBV12-4 to TRBJ2-3, with D possibly TRBD2 on 5 matching bases. V dropped 4 bases and J dropped 3 bases, with 14 bases sitting between them. The CDR3 length is 15 residues. CDR3 residues: CASSWRVGKTDTQYF. The CDR3 nucleotides are TGTGCCAGCAGTTGGCGGGTCGGTAAGACAGATACGCAGTATTTT.

The chain links TRBV7-8 to TRBJ2-3; tentatively, D is TRBD1 (5 bases). Trimming removed 3 bases from V and 6 bases from J, with 28 bases in between. CDR3 length equals 19 residues. Germline V CDR1 and CDR2: SGHVS, FQNEAQ. For the CDR3, the DNA is TGTGCCAGCAGCTTGCCCGGAGCGTCCAGCAAAAGGGGTTCCGATACGCAGTATTTT. This gives the protein CASSLPGASSKRGSDTQYF.

V and J are TRBV7-9 and TRBJ1-4, with D unresolved. The CDR3 has 15 residues. Germline V CDR1 and CDR2: SEHNR, FQNEAQ (reference sequence). Trimming cost V 4 bases and J 1 base, with 10 bases left between them. The CDR3 coding sequence is TGTGCCAGCAGCTGGGAGGGTGGAACTAATGAAAAACTGTTTTTT. It specifies CASSWEGGTNEKLFF.

This clonotype was counted only a few times. This chain joins TRBV4-2 and TRBJ1-1; possible D gene TRBD1, 5 bases. Germline V lookup: CDR1 LGHNA, CDR2 YNFKEQ. This CDR3 region has 14 residues. Trimming removed 3 bases at V and 6 bases at J, with 14 bases between. In DNA, the CDR3 is TGTGCCAGCAGCCACCCCGCGGGGCGCCCTGAAGCTTTCTTT. Amino acids: CASSHPAGRPEAFF.

There are many counts of this clonotype. This chain uses TRBV7-9 with TRBJ2-7; 9 bases are shared with TRBD1. Trimming at V came to 3 bases and at J to 3 bases, leaving 3 bases not matched to a gene. The V gene's germline CDR1 is SEHNR and CDR2 FQNEAQ (reference sequence). This CDR3 has 14 residues. In DNA form, the CDR3 reads TGTGCCAGCAGCTTCCGGGACAGGGACTACGAGCAGTACTTC. Encoded protein: CASSFRDRDYEQYF.

The rearrangement links TRBV27 to TRBJ2-7; D is uncertain. The CDR3 totals 13 residues. V was clipped by 2 bases and J by 3 bases, with 8 bases between them. The germline V gene encodes CDR1 MNHEY and CDR2 SMNVEV (reference sequence). The CDR3 DNA reads as TGTGCCAGCAGTTTAAAGCCGCGCTACGAGCAGTACTTC. Amino acids: CASSLKPRYEQYF.

The chain carries TRBV14 and TRBJ2-3; 9 bases line up with TRBD2. The CDR3 spans 19 residues. CDR1 SGHDN and CDR2 FVKESK come from the germline V gene. V trimming: 0 bases; J trimming: 6 bases; junction bases outside the gene matches: 16. The CDR3 reads CASSQETPFLAGVGDTQYF. The CDR3 coding sequence is TGTGCCAGCAGCCAAGAAACCCCCTTTTTAGCGGGAGTGGGTGATACGCAGTATTTT.

This clonotype was recorded many times. V gene TRBV12-3 or TRBV12-4 combines with J gene TRBJ1-1, with 7 bases that match TRBD1. With V trimmed by 4 bases and J by 7 bases, 12 bases remained unmatched. The CDR3 runs to 15 residues. The CDR3 DNA sequence: TGTGCCAGCAGTTACTTTGGGACAGTCGTCGGTGAAGCTTTCTTT. Translation: CASSYFGTVVGEAFF.

This clonotype showed up many times. The chain joins TRBV2 to TRBJ2-2; D remains unclear. CDR3 length: 14 residues. The V end was cut by 6 bases, the J end by 4 bases, with 12 bases between. Germline loops: CDR1 SNHLY, CDR2 FYNNEI. The CDR3 region has the DNA TGTGCCAGCAGAACCGGGTTGGGCACCGGGGAGCTGTTTTTT. This sequence encodes CASRTGLGTGELFF.